This TCR beta chain originates from a study of blood T cell repertoires in COVID-19. In the study overall: Whether acute or convalescent, the COVID-19 samples came from the United States, Italy and Spain.

Method: immunoSEQ multiplex PCR; TCRdb's copy keeps in-frame clones and lacks some. The table lists about 240,000 clones, around 89% of them singletons. This CDR3 is built from 15 residues. Germline lookup yields CDR1 KGHSH and CDR2 LQKENI. The V gene lost 4 bases and the J gene lost 4 bases, with 14 bases spanning the gap. The study drew participants aged about 18 to 89 years from some 24 US areas. Material for sequencing was PBMCs or T cells enriched from blood (not recorded which). V gene TRBV18 combines with J gene TRBJ1-5, with D possibly TRBD1 on 6 matching bases. The source is a man between 40 and 49 years old who had recovered from COVID-19. Here the CDR3 reads CASSRQGQPNQPQHF. The CDR3 region has the DNA TGTGCCAGCTCACGGCAGGGACAACCAAATCAGCCCCAGCATTTT.